These T cell receptor beta chains were read from a single sample in a study of response to subunit inactivated influenza vaccine. MiXCR, run by TCRdb on the RT-PCR reads, gives a single entry per CDR3 protein. The sample lists about 540,000 distinct CDR3 sequences, 20% to 25% occurring once. This sample was also put to use in a study of T cells expressing NK-cell markers.

The source material was CD4+ T cells sorted from PBMCs, sampled approximately 13 days after vaccination. These receptors came from a man aged 45-65 years who received an inactivated influenza vaccine. Each CDR3 is given with its conserved first and last residue. The order of the fields is D gene, clone size, V gene, CDR3 length, J gene, CDR3 protein, CDR3 DNA. A D gene is named only where the DNA matches it firmly. Expanded clones get a size class; other rows say once, few or many, or leave the size out.

D: TRBD2; size: few; V: TRBV11-1; length: 18; J: TRBJ2-3; CDR3: CASSLKRTTGGHTDTQYF; DNA: TGTGCCAGCAGCTTAAAAAGGACAACGGGAGGGCACACAGATACGCAGTATTTT
D: TRBD2; size: few; V: TRBV6-5; length: 19; J: TRBJ2-3; CDR3: CASSYRRRTSGASTDTQYF; DNA: TGTGCCAGCAGTTACCGTCGACGGACTAGCGGGGCTAGCACAGATACGCAGTATTTT
D: NA; size: few; V: TRBV5-1; length: 13; J: TRBJ2-3; CDR3: CASSPDREGTQYF; DNA: TGCGCCAGCAGCCCGGACAGGGAGGGCACGCAGTATTTT
D: NA; size: NA; V: TRBV5-5; length: 15; J: TRBJ2-7; CDR3: CASSPGIQNSYEQYF; DNA: TGTGCCAGCAGCCCTGGAATACAGAACTCCTACGAGCAGTACTTC
D: TRBD1; size: few; V: TRBV7-9; length: 15; J: TRBJ2-7; CDR3: CASSPGQGRVFEQYF; DNA: TGTGCCAGCAGCCCAGGACAGGGTCGAGTGTTCGAGCAGTACTTC
D: TRBD2; size: few; V: TRBV5-1; length: 15; J: TRBJ2-1; CDR3: CASSPGTSGDGEQFF; DNA: TGCGCCAGCAGCCCAGGGACTAGCGGGGACGGTGAGCAGTTCTTC
D: TRBD2; size: NA; V: TRBV7-3; length: 15; J: TRBJ2-3; CDR3: CASSLLAGVGDTQYF; DNA: TGTGCCAGCAGCTTACTTGCGGGAGTTGGAGATACGCAGTATTTT
D: NA; size: few; V: TRBV5-1; length: 13; J: TRBJ2-7; CDR3: CASSWDGGYEQYF; DNA: TGCGCCAGCAGCTGGGATGGTGGCTACGAGCAGTACTTC
D: NA; size: few; V: TRBV7-8; length: 14; J: TRBJ1-2; CDR3: CASSLRGTNYGYTF; DNA: TGTGCCAGCAGCTTAAGAGGGACCAACTATGGCTACACCTTC
D: NA; size: few; V: TRBV12-3/TRBV12-4; length: 16; J: TRBJ1-6; CDR3: CASRWGVGLFNSPLHF; DNA: TGTGCCAGCAGATGGGGAGTAGGGTTGTTTAATTCACCCCTCCACTTT
D: NA; size: few; V: TRBV5-1; length: 12; J: TRBJ2-1; CDR3: CASSFGGTEQFF; DNA: TGCGCCAGCAGCTTTGGGGGGACAGAGCAGTTCTTC
D: TRBD2; size: once; V: TRBV11-2; length: 16; J: TRBJ2-3; CDR3: CASSLVSSGRADTQYF; DNA: TGTGCCAGCAGCTTAGTCTCTAGCGGGAGGGCAGATACGCAGTATTTT
D: TRBD2; size: NA; V: TRBV7-2; length: 15; J: TRBJ2-5; CDR3: CASSLVGTRAETQYF; DNA: TGTGCCAGCAGCTTAGTGGGGACTAGAGCCGAGACCCAGTACTTC
D: TRBD1; size: NA; V: TRBV5-1; length: 14; J: TRBJ2-7; CDR3: CASSDRDRAYEQYF; DNA: TGCGCCAGCAGCGACCGGGACAGGGCCTACGAGCAGTACTTC
D: NA; size: NA; V: TRBV4-2; length: 15; J: TRBJ2-7; CDR3: CASSQDWGSSYEQYF; DNA: TGTGCCAGCAGCCAAGATTGGGGCAGTTCCTACGAGCAGTACTTC
D: TRBD2; size: NA; V: TRBV3-1; length: 19; J: TRBJ2-2; CDR3: CASSRSGGLAGKNTGELFF; DNA: TGTGCCAGCAGCCGGTCCGGGGGACTAGCGGGCAAAAACACCGGGGAGCTGTTTTTT
D: NA; size: few; V: TRBV11-2; length: 15; J: TRBJ1-4; CDR3: CASSGYTATNEKLFF; DNA: TGTGCCAGCAGCGGCTACACAGCAACTAATGAAAAACTGTTTTTT
D: TRBD2; size: once; V: TRBV28; length: 15; J: TRBJ2-7; CDR3: CASSSSGALAYEQYF; DNA: TGTGCCAGCAGTTCGAGCGGGGCCCTAGCGTACGAGCAGTACTTC
D: NA; size: many; V: TRBV10-3; length: 14; J: TRBJ1-2; CDR3: CAISGNSEVYGYTF; DNA: TGTGCCATCAGTGGAAACTCCGAGGTCTATGGCTACACCTTC
D: NA; size: NA; V: TRBV6-1; length: 19; J: TRBJ2-6; CDR3: CASTLGGGPGHSGANVLTF; DNA: TGTGCCAGCACCTTGGGTGGGGGGCCAGGCCACTCTGGGGCCAACGTCCTGACTTTC
D: TRBD2; size: NA; V: TRBV6-2/TRBV6-3; length: 13; J: TRBJ2-1; CDR3: CARKLAGVNEQFF; DNA: TGTGCCAGGAAACTAGCGGGAGTCAATGAGCAGTTCTTC
D: NA; size: once; V: TRBV5-1; length: 14; J: TRBJ2-5; CDR3: CASSRNRAGETQYF; DNA: TGCGCCAGCAGCCGCAACAGGGCGGGTGAGACCCAGTACTTC
D: TRBD1; size: few; V: TRBV7-2; length: 16; J: TRBJ2-7; CDR3: CASSLGEDRSFYEQYF; DNA: TGTGCCAGCAGCTTAGGTGAGGACAGGTCGTTCTACGAGCAGTACTTC
D: NA; size: NA; V: TRBV10-3; length: 12; J: TRBJ2-7; CDR3: CAIAPRSLEQYF; DNA: TGTGCCATCGCCCCAAGATCCCTCGAGCAGTACTTC
D: NA; size: few; V: TRBV20-1; length: 15; J: TRBJ1-5; CDR3: CSASKTGLTNQPQHF; DNA: TGCAGTGCTAGTAAAACAGGGCTCACCAATCAGCCCCAGCATTTT
D: NA; size: NA; V: TRBV20-1; length: 12; J: TRBJ1-3; CDR3: CSTRTSRNTIYF; DNA: TGCAGTACTCGGACAAGTAGAAACACCATATATTTT
D: NA; size: few; V: TRBV20-1; length: 15; J: TRBJ2-3; CDR3: CSARGAGSSTDTQYF; DNA: TGCAGTGCTAGAGGGGCAGGGTCTAGCACAGATACGCAGTATTTT
D: NA; size: NA; V: TRBV9; length: 16; J: TRBJ2-3; CDR3: CASSDGQTLSTDTQYF; DNA: TGTGCCAGCAGCGACGGACAGACCCTAAGCACAGATACGCAGTATTTT
D: NA; size: NA; V: TRBV22-1; length: 16; J: TRBJ2-7; CDR3: CPGSALRLGTPYEQYF; DNA: TGTCCTGGGAGCGCACTCCGACTCGGGACTCCCTACGAGCAGTACTTC
D: TRBD2; size: few; V: TRBV5-1; length: 17; J: TRBJ2-3; CDR3: CASSPTPTSGGADTQYF; DNA: TGCGCCAGCAGCCCAACGCCGACTAGCGGGGGGGCAGATACGCAGTATTTT
D: NA; size: NA; V: TRBV7-8; length: 15; J: TRBJ2-1; CDR3: CASSLVSLIYNEQFF; DNA: TGTGCCAGCAGCTTAGTATCTCTCATTTACAATGAGCAGTTCTTC
D: NA; size: NA; V: TRBV20-1; length: 16; J: TRBJ2-1; CDR3: CSASDISGLAYNEQFF; DNA: TGCAGTGCTAGCGATATTAGCGGCCTGGCCTACAATGAGCAGTTCTTC
D: TRBD1; size: NA; V: TRBV20-1; length: 15; J: TRBJ2-3; CDR3: CSARDHRQGLDTQYF; DNA: TGCAGTGCTAGAGATCATAGACAGGGATTAGATACGCAGTATTTT
D: TRBD1; size: few; V: TRBV28; length: 14; J: TRBJ1-6; CDR3: CASSSGQPNSPLHF; DNA: TGTGCCAGCAGTTCGGGACAGCCTAATTCACCCCTCCACTTT
D: TRBD2; size: few; V: TRBV12-3/TRBV12-4; length: 15; J: TRBJ2-1; CDR3: CASRGLASSYNEQFF; DNA: TGTGCCAGCAGGGGACTAGCGTCTTCCTACAATGAGCAGTTCTTC
D: TRBD1; size: NA; V: TRBV29-1; length: 12; J: TRBJ2-5; CDR3: CSVETGGETQYF; DNA: TGCAGCGTTGAAACAGGGGGAGAGACCCAGTACTTC
D: NA; size: many; V: TRBV15; length: 12; J: TRBJ2-2; CDR3: CATSRVTGELFF; DNA: TGTGCCACCAGCAGGGTCACCGGGGAGCTGTTTTTT
D: TRBD2; size: few; V: TRBV7-8; length: 14; J: TRBJ2-1; CDR3: CASSPGRARNEQFF; DNA: TGTGCCAGCAGCCCCGGGAGGGCCCGGAATGAGCAGTTCTTC
D: TRBD2; size: few; V: TRBV18; length: 14; J: TRBJ2-5; CDR3: CASSPDEGGKTQYF; DNA: TGTGCCAGCTCTCCCGACGAGGGAGGGAAGACCCAGTACTTC
D: NA; size: NA; V: TRBV11-1; length: 14; J: TRBJ1-1; CDR3: CASSQGLSGTEAFF; DNA: TGTGCCAGCAGTCAGGGGTTATCGGGGACTGAAGCTTTCTTT
D: NA; size: NA; V: TRBV12-3/TRBV12-4; length: 15; J: TRBJ2-1; CDR3: CASSLVFRVGHEQFF; DNA: TGTGCCAGCAGTTTAGTTTTTCGAGTCGGTCATGAGCAGTTCTTC